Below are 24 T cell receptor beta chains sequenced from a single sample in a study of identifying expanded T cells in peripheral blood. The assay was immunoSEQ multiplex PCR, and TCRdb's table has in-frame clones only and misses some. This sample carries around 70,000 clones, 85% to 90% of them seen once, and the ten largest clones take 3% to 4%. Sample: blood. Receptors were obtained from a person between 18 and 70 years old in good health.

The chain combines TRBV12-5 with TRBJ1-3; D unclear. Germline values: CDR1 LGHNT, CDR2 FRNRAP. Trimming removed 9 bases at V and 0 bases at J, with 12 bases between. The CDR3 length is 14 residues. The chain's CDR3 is CASRRDGSGNTIYF. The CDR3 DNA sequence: TGTGCTAGCCGTAGAGACGGCTCTGGAAACACCATATATTTT.

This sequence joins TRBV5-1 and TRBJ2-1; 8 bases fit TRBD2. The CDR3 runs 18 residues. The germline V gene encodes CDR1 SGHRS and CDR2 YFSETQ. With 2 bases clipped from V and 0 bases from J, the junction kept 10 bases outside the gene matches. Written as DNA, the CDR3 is TGCGCCAGCAGCTTAGCTCTAGCGGGCTTTAGCTCCTACAATGAGCAGTTCTTC. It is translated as CASSLALAGFSSYNEQFF.

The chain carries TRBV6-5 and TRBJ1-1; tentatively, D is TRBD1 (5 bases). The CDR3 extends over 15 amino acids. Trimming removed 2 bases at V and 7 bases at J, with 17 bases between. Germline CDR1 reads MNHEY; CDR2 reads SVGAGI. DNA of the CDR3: TGTGCCAGCAGTTACGCCCGGGACCGTCCATATGAAGCTTTCTTT. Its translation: CASSYARDRPYEAFF.

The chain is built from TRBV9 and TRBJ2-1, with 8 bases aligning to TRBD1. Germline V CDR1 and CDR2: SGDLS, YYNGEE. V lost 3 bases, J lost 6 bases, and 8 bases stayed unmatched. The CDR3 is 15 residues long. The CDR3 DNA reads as TGTGCCAGCAGCGCTTGGACAGGGCGGCGCAATGAGCAGTTCTTC. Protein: CASSAWTGRRNEQFF.

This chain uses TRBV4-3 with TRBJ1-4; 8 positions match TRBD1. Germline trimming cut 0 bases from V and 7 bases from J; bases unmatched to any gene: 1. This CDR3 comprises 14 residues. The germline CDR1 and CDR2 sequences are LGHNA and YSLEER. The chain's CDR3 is CASSQDRGPEKLFF. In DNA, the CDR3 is TGCGCCAGCAGCCAAGACAGGGGGCCTGAAAAACTGTTTTTT.

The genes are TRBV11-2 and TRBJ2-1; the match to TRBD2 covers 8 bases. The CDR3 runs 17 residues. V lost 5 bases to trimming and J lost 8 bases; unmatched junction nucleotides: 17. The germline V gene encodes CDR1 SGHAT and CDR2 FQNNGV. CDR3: CASSRGGVAGIGDEQFF. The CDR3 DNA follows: TGTGCCAGCAGCCGTGGCGGGGTAGCGGGAATCGGGGATGAGCAGTTCTTC.

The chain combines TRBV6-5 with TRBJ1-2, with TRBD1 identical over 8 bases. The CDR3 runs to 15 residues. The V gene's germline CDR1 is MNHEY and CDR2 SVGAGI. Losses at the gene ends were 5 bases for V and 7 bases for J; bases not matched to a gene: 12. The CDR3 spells CASSRGAPGGGGYTF. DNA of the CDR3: TGTGCCAGCAGTAGAGGGGCGCCAGGGGGCGGTGGCTACACCTTC.

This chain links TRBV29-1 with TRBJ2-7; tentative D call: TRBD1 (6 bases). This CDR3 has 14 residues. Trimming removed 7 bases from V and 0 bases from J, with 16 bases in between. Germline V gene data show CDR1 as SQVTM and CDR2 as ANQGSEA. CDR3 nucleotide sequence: TGCAGCGGATCCTCAGGGGTGGGCTCCTACGAGCAGTACTTC. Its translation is CSGSSGVGSYEQYF.

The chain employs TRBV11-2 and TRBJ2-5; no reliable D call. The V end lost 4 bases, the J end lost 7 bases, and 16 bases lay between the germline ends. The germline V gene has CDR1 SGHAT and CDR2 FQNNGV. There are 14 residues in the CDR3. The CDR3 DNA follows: TGTGCCAGCAGCTCAGCATGGGGTCCGGGGACCCAGTACTTC. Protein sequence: CASSSAWGPGTQYF. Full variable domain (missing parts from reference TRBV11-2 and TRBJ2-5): EAGVAQSPRYKIIEKRQSVAFWCNPISGHATLYWYQQILGQGPKLLIQFQNNGVVDDSQLPKDRFSAERLKGVDSTLKIQPAKLEDSAVYLCASSSAWGPGTQYFGPGTRLLVL.

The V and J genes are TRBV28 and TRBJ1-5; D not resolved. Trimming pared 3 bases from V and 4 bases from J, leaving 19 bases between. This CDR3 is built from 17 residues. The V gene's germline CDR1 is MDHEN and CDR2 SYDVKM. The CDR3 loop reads CASSFTDAYSWNQPQHF. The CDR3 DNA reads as TGTGCCAGCAGTTTTACAGACGCCTACTCTTGGAATCAGCCCCAGCATTTT.

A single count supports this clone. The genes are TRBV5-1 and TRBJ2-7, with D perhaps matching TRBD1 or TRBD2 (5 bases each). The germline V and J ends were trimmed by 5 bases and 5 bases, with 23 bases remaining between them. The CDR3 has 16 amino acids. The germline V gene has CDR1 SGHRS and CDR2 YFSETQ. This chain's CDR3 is CASSQRDRPFGNEQYF. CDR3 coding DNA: TGCGCCAGCAGTCAGAGGGACCGCCCCTTCGGCAACGAGCAGTACTTC.

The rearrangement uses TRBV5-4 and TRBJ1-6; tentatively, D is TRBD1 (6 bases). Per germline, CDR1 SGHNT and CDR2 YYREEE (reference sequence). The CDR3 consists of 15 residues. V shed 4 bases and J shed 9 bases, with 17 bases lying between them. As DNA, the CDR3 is TGTGCCAGCAGCGCCGACAGGTTCGTGGTTTCACCCCTCCACTTT. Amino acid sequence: CASSADRFVVSPLHF. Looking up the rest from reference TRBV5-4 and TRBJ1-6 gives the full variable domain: ETGVTQSPTHLIKTRGQQVTLRCSSQSGHNTVSWYQQALGQGPQFIFQYYREEENGRGNFPPRFSGLQFPNYSSELNVNALELDDSALYLCASSADRFVVSPLHFGNGTRLTVT.

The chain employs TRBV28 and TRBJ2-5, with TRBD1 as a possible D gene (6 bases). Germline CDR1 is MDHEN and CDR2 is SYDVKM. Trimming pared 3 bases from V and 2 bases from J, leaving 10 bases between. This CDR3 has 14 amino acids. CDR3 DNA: TGTGCCAGCAGTTTTAGGCAGGGGCAAGAGACCCAGTACTTC. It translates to CASSFRQGQETQYF.

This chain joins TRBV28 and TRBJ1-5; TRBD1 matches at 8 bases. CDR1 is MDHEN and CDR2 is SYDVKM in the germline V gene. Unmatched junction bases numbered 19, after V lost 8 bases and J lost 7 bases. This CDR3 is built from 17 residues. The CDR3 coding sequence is TGTGCCAGCTCCGGACAGGGTATTTCGAGCCGGAGCCAGCCCCAGCATTTT. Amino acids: CASSGQGISSRSQPQHF. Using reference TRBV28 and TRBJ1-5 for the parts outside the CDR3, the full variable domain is DVKVTQSSRYLVKRTGEKVFLECVQDMDHENMFWYRQDPGLGLRLIYFSYDVKMKEKGDIPEGYSVSREKKERFSLILESASTNQTSMYLCASSGQGISSRSQPQHFGDGTRLSIL.

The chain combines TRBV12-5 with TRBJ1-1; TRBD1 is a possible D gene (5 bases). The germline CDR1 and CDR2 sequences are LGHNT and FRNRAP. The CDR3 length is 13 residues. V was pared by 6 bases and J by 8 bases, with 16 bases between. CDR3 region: CASGTGGPLEAFF. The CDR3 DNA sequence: TGTGCTAGTGGGACCGGGGGACCGTTAGAAGCTTTCTTT.

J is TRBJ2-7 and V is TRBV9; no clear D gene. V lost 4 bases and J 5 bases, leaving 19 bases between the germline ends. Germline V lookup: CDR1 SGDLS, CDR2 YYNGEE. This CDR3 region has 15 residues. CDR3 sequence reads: CASSPWANGMDEQYF. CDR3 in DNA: TGTGCCAGCAGCCCTTGGGCCAACGGTATGGACGAGCAGTACTTC.

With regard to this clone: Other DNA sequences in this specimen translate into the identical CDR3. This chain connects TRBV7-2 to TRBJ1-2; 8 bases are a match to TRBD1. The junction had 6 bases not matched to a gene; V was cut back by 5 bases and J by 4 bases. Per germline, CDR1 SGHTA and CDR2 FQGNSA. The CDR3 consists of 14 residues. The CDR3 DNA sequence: TGTGCCAGCAGCGCGGACAGGGCCGTCTATGGCTACACCTTC. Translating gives CASSADRAVYGYTF.

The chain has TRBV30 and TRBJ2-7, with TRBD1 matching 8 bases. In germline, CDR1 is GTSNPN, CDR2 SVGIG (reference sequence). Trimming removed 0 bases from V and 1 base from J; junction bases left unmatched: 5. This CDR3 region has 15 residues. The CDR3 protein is CAWSVPRTGSYEQYF. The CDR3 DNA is TGTGCCTGGAGTGTTCCCCGGACAGGGTCCTACGAGCAGTACTTC.

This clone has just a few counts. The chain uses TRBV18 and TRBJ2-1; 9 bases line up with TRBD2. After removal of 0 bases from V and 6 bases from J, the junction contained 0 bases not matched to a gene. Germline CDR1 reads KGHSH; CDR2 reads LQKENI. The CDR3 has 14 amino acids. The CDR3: CASSPPGLANEQFF. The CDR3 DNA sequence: TGTGCCAGCTCACCACCGGGACTAGCCAATGAGCAGTTCTTC.

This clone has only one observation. The CDR3 bases are TGCAGCGCTACAACAGGGTTAGACTATGGCTACACCTTC. Translation: CSATTGLDYGYTF. The chain combines TRBV29-1 with TRBJ1-2; tentatively, D is TRBD1 (6 bases). The CDR3 sequence is 13 residues long. Germline CDR1 SQVTM, CDR2 ANQGSEA. V was pared by 7 bases and J by 3 bases, with 15 bases between.

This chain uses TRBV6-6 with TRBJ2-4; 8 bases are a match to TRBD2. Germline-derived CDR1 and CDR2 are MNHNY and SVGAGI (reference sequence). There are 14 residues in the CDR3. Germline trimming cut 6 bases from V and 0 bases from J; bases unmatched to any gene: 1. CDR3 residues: CASRRGEAKNIQYF. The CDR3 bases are TGTGCCAGCAGGCGGGGGGAAGCCAAAAACATTCAGTACTTC.

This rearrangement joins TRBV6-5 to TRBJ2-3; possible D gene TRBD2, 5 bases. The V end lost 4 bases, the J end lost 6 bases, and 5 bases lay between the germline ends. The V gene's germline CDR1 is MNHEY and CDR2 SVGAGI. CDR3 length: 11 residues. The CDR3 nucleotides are TGTGCCAGCAGTTTAGCGGATACGCAGTATTTT. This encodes CASSLADTQYF.

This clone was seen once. CDR3 amino acids: CASSRGTGWDTEAFF. As DNA, the CDR3 is TGTGCCAGCAGCAGAGGGACAGGGTGGGACACTGAAGCTTTCTTT. This chain uses TRBV7-2 with TRBJ1-1, with TRBD1 matching over 9 bases. The CDR3 is 15 residues long. Germline-derived CDR1 and CDR2 are SGHTA and FQGNSA. V gave up 5 bases and J gave up 3 bases; unmatched junction bases: 7. The full variable domain, completed using reference TRBV7-2 and TRBJ1-1, is GAGVSQSPSNKVTEKGKDVELRCDPISGHTALYWYRQSLGQGLEFLIYFQGNSAPDKSGLPSDRFSAERTGGSVSTLTIQRTQQEDSAVYLCASSRGTGWDTEAFFGQGTRLTVV.

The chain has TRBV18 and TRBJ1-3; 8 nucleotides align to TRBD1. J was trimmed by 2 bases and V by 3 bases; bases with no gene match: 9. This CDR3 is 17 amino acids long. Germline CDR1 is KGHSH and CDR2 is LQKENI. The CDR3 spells CASSPSAGGPTGNTIYF. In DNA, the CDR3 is TGTGCCAGCTCACCCTCTGCAGGGGGCCCAACTGGAAACACCATATATTTT.